The 9 T cell receptor beta chains below all came from one sample that was sequenced in a study of blood T cell repertoires in COVID-19. Sequenced by immunoSEQ multiplex PCR; TCRdb stores in-frame clones only, minus some. The sample holds 310,000 or so clones, 89% seen once. The sample comprised PBMCs or T cells enriched from blood (not recorded which). The receptors were sampled from a middle-aged woman who had recovered from COVID-19.

The chain joins TRBV6-4 to TRBJ2-7; D ambiguous. The CDR3 covers 14 residues. CDR1 MRHNA and CDR2 SNTAGT come from the germline V gene. Trimming took 3 bases from V and 0 from J, leaving 9 bases between them. CDR3 residues: CASSESPGSYEQYF. The CDR3 DNA reads TGTGCCAGCAGTGAGTCCCCGGGCTCCTACGAGCAGTACTTC.

With respect to this clone: The sample carries other DNA sequences with the same CDR3. The V call is TRBV5-1, the J call TRBJ2-1; 13 bases fit TRBD2. The CDR3 has 15 residues. J lost 5 bases, V lost 4 bases, and 3 bases had no gene match. Germline CDR1 reads SGHRS; CDR2 reads YFSETQ. In DNA form, the CDR3 reads TGCGCCAGCAGCATCGGGACTAGCGGGAACAATGAGCAGTTCTTC. It translates to CASSIGTSGNNEQFF. The whole variable domain, filled in from reference TRBV5-1 and TRBJ2-1, reads KAGVTQTPRYLIKTRGQQVTLSCSPISGHRSVSWYQQTPGQGLQFLFEYFSETQRNKGNFPGRFSGRQFSNSRSEMNVSTLELGDSALYLCASSIGTSGNNEQFFGPGTRLTVL.

The J gene is TRBJ1-1, the V gene TRBV7-2, with D unresolved. Trimming stripped 5 bases from V and 5 bases from J, with 15 bases between. The CDR3 is made up of 14 amino acids. Germline V CDR1 and CDR2: SGHTA, FQGNSA. In DNA form, the CDR3 reads TGTGCCAGCAGCCCCCACGGGGTGGAGACTGAAGCTTTCTTT. Its protein is CASSPHGVETEAFF.

The rearrangement joins TRBV9 to TRBJ2-1; 9 bases match TRBD1. The CDR3 has 15 residues. V trimming: 2 bases; J trimming: 3 bases; junction bases outside the gene matches: 3. Per germline, CDR1 SGDLS and CDR2 YYNGEE. CDR3 loop: CASSVWDRDYNEQFF. The CDR3 region has the DNA TGTGCCAGCAGCGTGTGGGACAGGGACTACAATGAGCAGTTCTTC.

J is TRBJ1-1 and V is TRBV10-3; no reliable D call. The CDR3 sequence is 11 residues long. V lost 2 bases and J 12 bases, leaving 10 bases between the germline ends. Germline loops: CDR1 ENHRY, CDR2 SYGVKD. Here the CDR3 DNA reads TGTGCCATCAGTGAGGCGGGAGGCTCTTTCTTT. It encodes CAISEAGGSFF.

The V and J genes are TRBV4-1 and TRBJ2-2, with TRBD2 as a possible D gene (6 bases). The CDR3 runs 16 residues. Germline CDR1 reads MGHRA; CDR2 reads YSYEKL. The V end lost 6 bases, the J end lost 5 bases, and 19 bases lay between the germline ends. The CDR3 region has the DNA TGCGCCAGCAGGGCCACCGGGGCAGGACTAACCGGGGAGCTGTTTTTT. Protein product: CASRATGAGLTGELFF.

The chain joins TRBV24-1 to TRBJ2-1; TRBD2 is a possible D gene (5 bases). Germline V lookup: CDR1 KGHDR, CDR2 SFDVKD. Trimming took 7 bases from V and 7 from J, leaving 7 bases between them. The CDR3 loop spans 11 amino acids. The CDR3, as DNA: TGTGCCACCAGACTAGGGAATGAGCAGTTCTTC. Translation gives CATRLGNEQFF.

This chain joins TRBV28 and TRBJ1-6; D not resolved. There are 15 residues in the CDR3. Trimming pared 6 bases from V and 5 bases from J, leaving 14 bases between. Germline V lookup: CDR1 MDHEN, CDR2 SYDVKM. CDR3 residues: CASSSPGRDNSPLHF. The DNA for the CDR3 is TGTGCCAGCAGCTCCCCAGGTAGAGATAATTCACCCCTCCACTTT.

This chain links TRBV5-6 with TRBJ2-7; D is possibly TRBD1 (6 bases). With 6 bases removed from V and 5 bases from J, the gap between germline ends came to 12 bases. The CDR3 contains 12 residues. Germline lookup yields CDR1 SGHDT and CDR2 YYEEEE. The DNA of the CDR3 is TGTGCCAGCATGGGGGCGAGCAACGAGCAGTACTTC. This codes for CASMGASNEQYF.